These 30 T cell receptor beta chains share one sample of origin, sequenced in a study of early T cells in non-severe SARS-CoV-2 infection. One entry per CDR3 protein results from TCRdb running MiXCR on the 5' RACE reads. The table lists 50,000 to 65,000 distinct CDR3 sequences, approximately 13% of them singletons. Sequencing was done on a sample of whole blood. These receptors came from an adult who was a healthcare worker with PCR-confirmed SARS-CoV-2 infection or an uninfected control (not recorded which).

This clonotype was detected many times. This sequence joins TRBV12-3 or TRBV12-4 and TRBJ1-6, with D unclear. There are 14 residues in the CDR3. V was clipped by 1 base and J by 13 bases, with 14 bases between them. The CDR3 is CASSLDQPSSPLHF. The DNA for the CDR3 is TGTGCCAGCAGTTTAGACCAGCCCTCTTCGCCCCTCCACTTT.

This clonotype was observed a few times. The V call is TRBV7-2, the J call TRBJ1-1; possible D gene TRBD1, 5 bases. Germline lookup yields CDR1 SGHTA and CDR2 FQGNSA. V lost 8 bases and J lost 3, with 16 bases in between. The CDR3 runs 14 residues. This chain's CDR3 is CASYLSLGDTEAFF. In DNA, the CDR3 is TGTGCCAGCTATTTGAGTTTGGGGGACACTGAAGCTTTCTTT.

On this clonotype: A much larger clonotype is one base distant, so this may be a read error. This rearrangement joins TRBV6-1 to TRBJ2-2, with D possibly being TRBD1 or TRBD2 (5 bases each). CDR1 and CDR2 from the germline V gene are MNHNS and SASEGT. The CDR3 spans 17 residues. Trimming shortened V by 6 bases and J by 8 bases, and 25 bases separated the two germline ends. The CDR3 DNA reads as TGTGCCAGCAGCCGGACGGCTACTACGATGGGGGTAGGGGAGCTGTTTTTT. It is translated as CASSRTATTMGVGELFF.

The chain employs TRBV7-2 and TRBJ1-1; D is unclear. Per germline, CDR1 SGHTA and CDR2 FQGNSA. V was clipped by 4 bases and J by 4 bases, with 13 bases between them. The CDR3 totals 14 residues. CDR3 amino acids: CASSWQGPVTEAFF. In nucleotides, the CDR3 is TGTGCCAGCAGCTGGCAAGGGCCAGTCACTGAAGCTTTCTTT.

This clonotype was counted between two and nine times. The rearrangement uses TRBV7-9 and TRBJ1-4, with a weak D call TRBD1 (6 bases). CDR1 is SEHNR and CDR2 is FQNEAQ in the germline V gene (reference sequence). This CDR3 spans 15 amino acids. With 5 bases removed from V and 7 bases from J, the gap between germline ends came to 17 bases. As DNA, the CDR3 is TGTGCCAGCAGCGCCTCAGGGGCGAGTGCTGAAAAACTGTTTTTT. Amino acid sequence: CASSASGASAEKLFF. Full variable domain (missing parts from reference TRBV7-9 and TRBJ1-4): DTGVSQNPRHKITKRGQNVTFRCDPISEHNRLYWYRQTLGQGPEFLTYFQNEAQLEKSRLLSDRFSAERPKGSFSTLEIQRTEQGDSAMYLCASSASGASAEKLFFGSGTQLSVL.

This clonotype was seen a handful of times. The chain couples TRBV28 to TRBJ2-4; the match to TRBD1 covers 10 bases. CDR3 length: 15 amino acids. CDR1 is MDHEN and CDR2 is SYDVKM in the germline V gene. J gave up 6 bases and V 4 bases, and 6 bases lay outside the gene matches. DNA for the CDR3: TGTGCCAGCAGTTCGACAGGGGGCGCCGGAAACATTCAGTACTTC. Residues: CASSSTGGAGNIQYF.

This clonotype was found a few times. V usage is TRBV29-1 and J usage is TRBJ1-3; 10 bases line up with TRBD1. In germline, CDR1 is SQVTM, CDR2 ANQGSEA. The CDR3 covers 14 residues. V lost 6 bases to trimming and J lost 2 bases; unmatched junction nucleotides: 4. The DNA for the CDR3 is TGCAGCGTCGGGGGACAGGGGACTGGAAACACCATATATTTT. This codes for CSVGGQGTGNTIYF.

This clonotype was seen a handful of times. The V and J genes are TRBV4-3 and TRBJ2-3; the D gene is possibly TRBD1 (5 bases). V was cut by 1 base and J by 0 bases, with 14 bases left in between. The CDR3 covers 17 residues. In germline, CDR1 is LGHNA, CDR2 YSLEER. CDR3 loop: CASSQVGGHTSTDTQYF. DNA of the CDR3: TGCGCCAGCAGCCAAGTGGGCGGACACACTAGCACAGATACGCAGTATTTT.

This clonotype has just a few counts. CDR3: CSAGNRGPNSPLHF. CDR3 DNA sequence: TGCAGTGCTGGGAACAGGGGACCAAATTCACCCCTCCACTTT. The chain has TRBV20-1 and TRBJ1-6; TRBD1 matches at 7 bases. CDR1 and CDR2 (germline): DFQATT, SNEGSKA (reference sequence). The trim removed 5 bases at V and 7 bases at J, leaving 8 bases unmatched. CDR3 length equals 14 residues.

The chain recombines TRBV7-2 with TRBJ2-6; D assignment may be TRBD1 or TRBD2 (5 bases each). The V end lost 5 bases, the J end lost 0 bases, and 11 bases lay between the germline ends. The CDR3 contains 16 residues. The germline gives CDR1 SGHTA, CDR2 FQGNSA. The CDR3 spells CASSPGAASGANVLTF. The CDR3 DNA reads as TGTGCCAGCAGCCCCGGGGCGGCCTCTGGGGCCAACGTCCTGACTTTC.

This clonotype was detected ten times or more. The genes are TRBV18 and TRBJ2-1; 9 nucleotides match TRBD2. Germline loops: CDR1 KGHSH, CDR2 LQKENI. After removal of 2 bases from V and 2 bases from J, the junction contained 1 base not matched to a gene. The CDR3 is 15 residues long. CDR3 in amino acids: CASSPGGGAYNEQFF. Written as DNA, the CDR3 is TGTGCCAGCTCACCAGGCGGGGGGGCCTACAATGAGCAGTTCTTC.

This clonotype was seen a handful of times. The chain couples TRBV7-2 to TRBJ1-2; D uncertain. V was shortened by 1 base and J by 2 bases, with 8 bases between the two germline ends. The CDR3 is made up of 14 amino acids. Germline loops: CDR1 SGHTA, CDR2 FQGNSA. The CDR3 region is CASSLGGGNYGYTF. The DNA for the CDR3 is TGTGCCAGCAGCTTAGGGGGTGGGAACTATGGCTACACCTTC.

In this sample, this clonotype turned up a few times. The gene calls are TRBV28 and TRBJ2-5; TRBD1 agrees at 7 bases. V lost 6 bases to trimming and J lost 9 bases; unmatched junction nucleotides: 13. CDR1 is MDHEN and CDR2 is SYDVKM in the germline V gene. CDR3 length equals 14 residues. CDR3 sequence: CASSLVAGQGAQYF. The DNA of the CDR3 is TGTGCCAGCAGCCTCGTGGCGGGCCAGGGGGCCCAGTACTTC.

CDR3 sequence: CASSHSDRNTEAFF. The CDR3 bases are TGTGCCAGCAGCCACTCAGACAGGAACACTGAAGCTTTCTTT. V is TRBV3-1 and J is TRBJ1-1; D perhaps matches TRBD1 (5 bases). Looked up from germline, CDR1 is LGHDT and CDR2 is YNNKEL (reference sequence). V was pared by 3 bases and J by 1 base, with 9 bases between. CDR3 length equals 14 residues.

This clonotype was counted only a few times. The chain is built from TRBV6-1 and TRBJ2-7, with D possibly being TRBD2 (6 bases). This CDR3 comprises 16 residues. V dropped 6 bases and J dropped 3 bases, with 21 bases sitting between them. The germline gives CDR1 MNHNS, CDR2 SASEGT. The CDR3 protein is CASRLGRRVGFYEQYF. In nucleotides, the CDR3 is TGTGCCAGCAGACTCGGCCGGAGGGTCGGTTTCTACGAGCAGTACTTC.

In this sample, this clonotype turned up many times. The J gene is TRBJ2-1, the V gene TRBV7-6, with 7 bases that match TRBD2. Trimming at V came to 5 bases and at J to 15 bases, leaving 13 bases not matched to a gene. The CDR3 covers 13 residues. Germline V gives CDR1 SGHVS, CDR2 FNYEAQ. In nucleotides, the CDR3 is TGTGCCAGCAGCCCTACGGGACTACCCCTCCCGTTCTTC. Its translation: CASSPTGLPLPFF.

The gene calls are TRBV6-2 or TRBV6-3 and TRBJ2-2, with 10 bases fitting TRBD2. The CDR3 loop spans 15 amino acids. Germline lookup yields CDR1 MNHEY and CDR2 SVGEGT. With V trimmed by 8 bases and J by 3 bases, 6 bases remained unmatched. The DNA of the CDR3 is TGTGCCAGCGGGCTAGCGGGGGTGTACACCGGGGAGCTGTTTTTT. It codes for CASGLAGVYTGELFF.

In its sample, this clonotype was seen many times. The V and J genes are TRBV20-1 and TRBJ1-5, with D unclear. Germline V gives CDR1 DFQATT, CDR2 SNEGSKA (reference sequence). The CDR3 has 15 amino acids. The V gene lost 6 bases and the J gene lost 4 bases, with 19 bases spanning the gap. CDR3 amino acids: CSAIRSDSGNQPQHF. Written as DNA, the CDR3 is TGCAGTGCCATCAGGTCGGACTCTGGTAATCAGCCCCAGCATTTT.

The rearrangement uses TRBV29-1 and TRBJ1-1, with 7 nucleotides matching TRBD1. Trimming cost V 7 bases and J 0 bases; bases outside gene matches: 11. The length of the CDR3 is 15 residues. Germline V lookup: CDR1 SQVTM, CDR2 ANQGSEA. CDR3 residues: CSETPQDRVNTEAFF. The CDR3 bases are TGCAGCGAAACCCCCCAAGACAGGGTGAACACTGAAGCTTTCTTT.

This clonotype was observed a few times. V is TRBV4-3 and J is TRBJ1-1; D not certain. The CDR3 is made up of 14 amino acids. V was pared by 4 bases and J by 5 bases, with 14 bases between. The V gene's germline CDR1 is LGHNA and CDR2 YSLEER. CDR3 nucleotide sequence: TGCGCCAGCAGCCGAGGACTACTCAGGACTGAAGCTTTCTTT. Translation: CASSRGLLRTEAFF.

This clonotype was recorded a few times. The chain has TRBV2 and TRBJ2-7, with TRBD1 as a possible D gene (6 bases). CDR1 and CDR2 from the germline V gene are SNHLY and FYNNEI. The V and J ends lost 7 bases and 2 bases respectively, with 15 bases between them. There are 14 residues in the CDR3. CDR3 nucleotide sequence: TGTGCCAGCACTAGCACAGGGTCTACCTACGAGCAGTACTTC. It encodes CASTSTGSTYEQYF.

This clonotype was counted at least ten times. This sequence joins TRBV7-9 and TRBJ2-5; D gene uncertain. V was trimmed by 1 base and J by 7 bases, leaving 10 bases between them. Germline V gene lookup returns CDR1 SEHNR and CDR2 FQNEAQ (reference sequence). The CDR3 covers 13 residues. CDR3 nucleotide sequence: TGTGCCAGCAGCTTAGAGAGTTGGGGGACCCAGTACTTC. Translated, it gives CASSLESWGTQYF.

This clonotype was observed a few times. This chain links TRBV4-1 with TRBJ1-5, with D uncertain. Germline assignment: CDR1 MGHRA and CDR2 YSYEKL. The CDR3 is 12 amino acids. V lost 0 bases and J lost 11, with 8 bases in between. The CDR3: CASSQDHGAQHF. Here the CDR3 DNA reads TGCGCCAGCAGCCAAGATCATGGGGCCCAGCATTTT.

This clonotype was counted ten times or more. The rearrangement links TRBV6-5 to TRBJ1-2; 7 bases map to TRBD1. The CDR3 has 13 amino acids. CDR1 is MNHEY and CDR2 is SVGAGI in the germline V gene. The J segment lost 4 bases and the V segment lost 4 bases, leaving 3 bases of the junction unmatched. CDR3 in amino acids: CASSSSGGYGYTF. In nucleotides, the CDR3 is TGTGCCAGCAGTTCCTCAGGGGGCTATGGCTACACCTTC.

The chain recombines TRBV5-1 with TRBJ2-3; perhaps TRBD1 as D (6 bases). V was pared by 4 bases and J by 4 bases, with 13 bases between. Germline values: CDR1 SGHRS, CDR2 YFSETQ. The CDR3 runs 14 residues. The CDR3 region is CASSLRRGSDTQYF. Here the CDR3 DNA reads TGCGCCAGCAGCCTACGCAGGGGTTCAGATACGCAGTATTTT.

The sample holds a few counts of this clonotype. The rearrangement uses TRBV30 and TRBJ2-6; TRBD1 might be the D (6 bases). The CDR3 length is 14 residues. V lost 3 bases to trimming and J lost 1 base, with 7 bases between them. Per the germline V gene, CDR1 is GTSNPN and CDR2 is SVGIG (reference sequence). CDR3 nucleotides: TGTGCCTGGAGCACAGGGTCTGGGGCCAACGTCCTGACTTTC. Translating gives CAWSTGSGANVLTF.

This chain links TRBV10-3 with TRBJ2-3; 13 bases fit TRBD2. The CDR3 loop spans 15 amino acids. CDR1 and CDR2 from the germline V gene are ENHRY and SYGVKD. Losses at the gene ends were 6 bases for V and 2 bases for J; bases not matched to a gene: 2. The CDR3: CAIRGLAGNTDTQYF. The CDR3, as DNA: TGTGCCATCAGGGGACTAGCGGGGAACACAGATACGCAGTATTTT.

At least ten counts were recorded for this clonotype. V and J are TRBV7-9 and TRBJ2-1, with D possibly TRBD2 on 5 matching bases. V lost 7 bases and J 4 bases, leaving 11 bases between the germline ends. CDR1 and CDR2 from the germline V gene are SEHNR and FQNEAQ (reference sequence). CDR3 length: 13 residues. In DNA, the CDR3 is TGTGCCAGCAAGGGAGTAGGGTACAATGAGCAGTTCTTC. It encodes CASKGVGYNEQFF.

This rearrangement joins TRBV29-1 to TRBJ2-5, with 8 bases fitting TRBD1. Germline CDR1 reads SQVTM; CDR2 reads ANQGSEA. V gave up 4 bases and J gave up 4 bases; unmatched junction bases: 5. The CDR3 is 13 residues long. The CDR3 DNA is TGCAGCGTTGTGGCAGGGGGCCGAGAGACCCAGTACTTC. It translates to CSVVAGGRETQYF.

This clonotype was counted many times. The V call is TRBV15, the J call TRBJ1-5; D ambiguous. Deletions cut 6 bases from V and 4 bases from J, with 19 bases between. The germline gives CDR1 LNHNV, CDR2 YYDKDF (reference sequence). The CDR3 has 16 amino acids. CDR3 bases: TGTGCCACCAGTCCCCCGGAGGCGAGGGCTAATCAGCCCCAGCATTTT. Its protein product is CATSPPEARANQPQHF.